A single sample gave rise to the 32 T cell receptor beta chains below, sequenced in a study of blood T cell repertoires in COVID-19. Method: immunoSEQ multiplex PCR; TCRdb's copy keeps in-frame clones and lacks some. Of some 250,000 clones in the sample, about four fifths were seen once. Source material: peripheral blood. The receptors come from a man aged 25-45 years who had recovered from COVID-19.

V is TRBV21-1 and J is TRBJ2-7; TRBD1, the D gene given by the table, was not confirmed from the DNA. TRBV21-1 corresponds to a pseudogene. This CDR3 contains 16 residues. The CDR3 spells CASSRIRDRRAYEQYF. The CDR3 bases are TGTGCCAGCAGCAGAATCCGGGACAGGCGAGCCTACGAGCAGTACTTC.

This clone was detected a few times. CDR3 in amino acids: CASSINSGGAGELFF. CDR3 bases: TGTGCCAGTAGTATTAATAGCGGGGGGGCCGGGGAGCTGTTTTTT. V and J are TRBV19 and TRBJ2-2; 11 positions agree with TRBD2. The germline CDR1 and CDR2 sequences are LNHDA and SQIVND (reference sequence). The junction had 3 bases not matched to a gene; V was cut back by 3 bases and J by 6 bases. The CDR3 contains 15 residues.

V and J are TRBV29-1 and TRBJ1-3; D remains ambiguous. Germline V CDR1 and CDR2: SQVTM, ANQGSEA. The CDR3 extends over 11 amino acids. Trimming took off 3 bases at V and 3 bases at J, with 3 bases between the two ends. Here the CDR3 reads CSVDIGNTIYF. The CDR3 region has the DNA TGCAGCGTTGACATTGGAAACACCATATATTTT.

This rearrangement joins TRBV10-3 to TRBJ1-5; D unclear. The germline gives CDR1 ENHRY, CDR2 SYGVKD. The CDR3 spans 14 residues. The V gene lost 3 bases and the J gene lost 8 bases, with 14 bases spanning the gap. The CDR3 nucleotides read TGTGCCATCAGTGACCGACTGGATGTTGAGCCCCAGCATTTT. Translated: CAISDRLDVEPQHF.

V is TRBV18 and J is TRBJ1-5, with TRBD1 as a possible D gene (5 bases). Germline V gives CDR1 KGHSH, CDR2 LQKENI. The CDR3 is 14 residues long. Trimming cost V 3 bases and J 6 bases, with 12 bases left between them. The CDR3 spells CASSPGLGGQPQHF. DNA of the CDR3: TGTGCCAGCTCACCGGGACTGGGCGGTCAGCCCCAGCATTTT.

This chain uses TRBV28 with TRBJ2-1, with TRBD2 matching over 8 bases. V lost 7 bases and J lost 9; bases outside the gene matches: 26. This CDR3 has 19 amino acids. The V gene's germline CDR1 is MDHEN and CDR2 SYDVKM. The CDR3 bases are TGTGCCAGCACCCCCGGGGGGGGAGGGATCGGAGCGTCGGTCGGTGAGCAGTTCTTC. The encoded protein is CASTPGGGGIGASVGEQFF.

V is TRBV28 and J is TRBJ1-5; TRBD1 is a possible D gene (6 bases). The V end lost 5 bases, the J end lost 9 bases, and 17 bases lay between the germline ends. The CDR3 is 14 residues long. CDR1 is MDHEN and CDR2 is SYDVKM in the germline V gene. As DNA, the CDR3 is TGTGCCAGCAGTCCCATCGGCAGGGGTCTGCCCCAGCATTTT. This sequence encodes CASSPIGRGLPQHF.

V gene TRBV7-9 combines with J gene TRBJ2-6; TRBD1 matches 9 bases. This CDR3 has 17 amino acids. Trimming took 1 base from V and 4 from J; bases not matched to a gene: 5. Germline values: CDR1 SEHNR, CDR2 FQNEAQ (reference sequence). CDR3 in amino acids: CASSLGQGVSGANVLTF. The CDR3 DNA sequence: TGTGCCAGCAGCTTAGGACAGGGGGTATCCGGGGCCAACGTCCTGACTTTC.

The V call is TRBV24-1, the J call TRBJ2-5; 7 bases map to TRBD1. CDR1 is KGHDR and CDR2 is SFDVKD in the germline V gene. Trimming at V came to 4 bases and at J to 5 bases, leaving 6 bases not matched to a gene. The CDR3 length is 14 residues. CDR3 residues: CATSDRGFGETQYF. In DNA form, the CDR3 reads TGTGCCACCAGTGACAGGGGGTTTGGTGAGACCCAGTACTTC.

The CDR3 region is CASSPSLRVNEQFF. The CDR3 bases are TGTGCCAGCAGCCCGAGTCTGAGAGTAAATGAGCAGTTCTTC. The chain combines TRBV7-7 with TRBJ2-1; D is undetermined. Between the trimmed V and J ends, which lost 5 bases and 7 bases, there was a span of 15 bases. The CDR3 loop spans 14 amino acids. Germline CDR1 SSHAT, CDR2 FNYEAQ (reference sequence).

The rearrangement uses TRBV18 and TRBJ2-3, with a possible D match to TRBD2 (5 bases). CDR3 size: 15 residues. CDR1 and CDR2 (germline): KGHSH, LQKENI. V was shortened by 2 bases and J by 1 base, with 10 bases between the two germline ends. CDR3 amino acids: CASSPDYQRTDTQYF. The CDR3 DNA reads TGTGCCAGCTCACCAGACTACCAACGCACAGATACGCAGTATTTT.

Only a few counts were recorded for this clone. The CDR3: CASSVQGTDTQYF. The CDR3, as DNA: TGTGCCAGCAGCGTCCAGGGCACAGATACGCAGTATTTT. The V call is TRBV6-5, the J call TRBJ2-3, with no clear D. This CDR3 spans 13 amino acids. Germline V CDR1 and CDR2: MNHEY, SVGAGI. V gave up 6 bases and J gave up 1 base, with 8 bases separating them.

This rearrangement joins TRBV5-5 to TRBJ1-1, with a weak D call TRBD1 (6 bases). The V end was cut by 0 bases, the J end by 8 bases, with 17 bases between. The CDR3 length is 15 residues. CDR1 is SGHKS and CDR2 is YYEKEE in the germline V gene (reference sequence). CDR3 coding DNA: TGTGCCAGCAGCTTGGAAGGGACACATAAAATGGAAGCTTTCTTT. Its translation: CASSLEGTHKMEAFF.

The genes are TRBV7-6 and TRBJ2-3; 12 bases agree with TRBD1. Per germline, CDR1 SGHVS and CDR2 FNYEAQ. The CDR3 totals 15 residues. V dropped 3 bases and J dropped 8; count of bases not matched to a gene: 6. CDR3 bases: TGTGCCAGCAGCTTGGGGGGACAGGGGGCTGTTACGCAGTATTTT. Translating it yields CASSLGGQGAVTQYF.

The chain has TRBV7-2 and TRBJ2-1; tentatively, D is TRBD2 (6 bases). The CDR3 has 14 residues. From germline, CDR1 is SGHTA and CDR2 FQGNSA. Trimming stripped 5 bases from V and 3 bases from J, with 11 bases between. The CDR3 coding sequence is TGTGCCAGCAGCCCTAGCGATAACTACAATGAGCAGTTCTTC. This encodes CASSPSDNYNEQFF.

The rearrangement links TRBV28 to TRBJ1-2; D not certain. Germline CDR1 reads MDHEN; CDR2 reads SYDVKM. CDR3 length: 11 residues. V lost 6 bases, J lost 3 bases, and 5 bases lay in between. For the CDR3, the DNA is TGTGCCAGCAGAAGAGACTATGGCTACACCTTC. It codes for CASRRDYGYTF.

The chain combines TRBV7-9 with TRBJ2-3; D ambiguous. Deletions cut 9 bases from V and 6 bases from J, with 16 bases between. The germline gives CDR1 SEHNR, CDR2 FQNEAQ (reference sequence). The CDR3 is made up of 13 amino acids. The CDR3 sequence is CASSTSFGDTQYF. Written as DNA, the CDR3 is TGTGCCAGTAGCACAAGTTTTGGTGATACGCAGTATTTT.

The chain links TRBV6-5 to TRBJ1-2; D might be TRBD1 (5 bases). The CDR3 runs 15 residues. From germline, CDR1 is MNHEY and CDR2 SVGAGI. The V and J ends lost 4 bases and 4 bases respectively, with 16 bases between them. The CDR3 DNA is TGTGCCAGCAGTTCTCTTGGAGGGGCGCCCTATGGCTACACCTTC. Protein product: CASSSLGGAPYGYTF.

DNA of the CDR3: TGCAGCGTTGAAACTGTGACAGGGGGCGAGCAGTACTTC. It specifies CSVETVTGGEQYF. The rearrangement joins TRBV29-1 to TRBJ2-7, with 9 bases fitting TRBD1. The CDR3 sequence is 13 residues long. Losses at the gene ends were 2 bases for V and 6 bases for J; bases not matched to a gene: 5. CDR1 is SQVTM, CDR2 ANQGSEA, per germline.

The rearrangement joins TRBV5-8 to TRBJ1-1; possibly TRBD1 for D (5 bases). The CDR3 totals 17 residues. CDR1 is SGHTS and CDR2 is YDEGEE in the germline V gene. V lost 4 bases, J lost 1 base, and 20 bases lay in between. Here the CDR3 reads CASSKQTGGPWNTEAFF. The CDR3 DNA reads TGTGCCAGCAGCAAACAAACGGGGGGACCGTGGAACACTGAAGCTTTCTTT. The whole variable domain, remainder taken from reference TRBV5-8 and TRBJ1-1, is EAGVTQSPTHLIKTRGQQATLRCSPISGHTSVYWYQQALGLGLQFLLWYDEGEERNRGNFPPRFSGRQFPNYSSELNVNALELEDSALYLCASSKQTGGPWNTEAFFGQGTRLTVV.

The CDR3 here is CAAWGQAAMNTEAFF. The CDR3 nucleotides read TGTGCCGCGTGGGGACAGGCTGCAATGAACACTGAAGCTTTCTTT. The chain joins TRBV28 to TRBJ1-1, with 8 bases matching TRBD1. CDR1 and CDR2 (germline): MDHEN, SYDVKM. The ends lost 11 bases at V and 0 bases at J; junction bases unmatched: 11. The CDR3 totals 15 residues.

The gene calls are TRBV5-1 and TRBJ1-3; D not resolved. The CDR3 length is 16 residues. Per the germline V gene, CDR1 is SGHRS and CDR2 is YFSETQ. V lost 4 bases and J 0 bases, leaving 14 bases between the germline ends. The CDR3 nucleotides are TGCGCCAGCAGCCAGAGCCCCGACATCTCTGGAAACACCATATATTTT. The encoded protein is CASSQSPDISGNTIYF.

The chain combines TRBV21-1 with TRBJ2-7; the table's D call TRBD1 went unverified against the DNA. TRBV21-1 is a documented pseudogene. The CDR3 runs 16 residues. The CDR3 DNA sequence: TGTGCCAGCAGCAAACAGGAGCCCGGGACAGGATACGAGCAGTACGTC. It specifies CASSKQEPGTGYEQYV.

This chain links TRBV11-2 with TRBJ1-1; the D is unclear. The V end was cut by 5 bases, the J end by 8 bases, with 9 bases between. This CDR3 has 11 amino acids. From germline, CDR1 is SGHAT and CDR2 FQNNGV. DNA for the CDR3: TGTGCCAGCAGCCCAAGACTAGAAGCTTTCTTT. Amino acids: CASSPRLEAFF.

This sequence joins TRBV4-2 and TRBJ2-2, with no clear D. In germline, CDR1 is LGHNA, CDR2 YNFKEQ. Trimming pared 3 bases from V and 10 bases from J, leaving 15 bases between. The CDR3 consists of 14 residues. The CDR3 bases are TGTGCCAGCAGCCAGTCCCCCGGAGACGCGGAGCTGTTTTTT. It specifies CASSQSPGDAELFF.

This rearrangement joins TRBV11-2 to TRBJ2-1; 7 nucleotides align to TRBD1. The J segment lost 2 bases and the V segment lost 5 bases, leaving 9 bases of the junction unmatched. The CDR3 is 16 residues long. Germline lookup yields CDR1 SGHAT and CDR2 FQNNGV. The CDR3 region is CASSPLDRATYNEQFF. For the CDR3, the DNA is TGTGCCAGCAGCCCGCTAGACAGGGCTACCTACAATGAGCAGTTCTTC.

The V gene is TRBV5-1, the J gene TRBJ2-7; the D gene is possibly TRBD1 (5 bases). This CDR3 has 13 amino acids. The germline gives CDR1 SGHRS, CDR2 YFSETQ. The V and J ends lost 5 bases and 7 bases respectively, with 16 bases between them. The CDR3 DNA reads as TGCGCCAGCAGTCCGATACAGGAATCGGAGCAGTACTTC. It translates to CASSPIQESEQYF.

This clone was seen only a few times. The chain employs TRBV27 and TRBJ2-1, with 8 bases matching TRBD2. The CDR3 sequence is 14 residues long. V dropped 6 bases and J dropped 4; count of bases not matched to a gene: 5. The germline V gene has CDR1 MNHEY and CDR2 SMNVEV (reference sequence). CDR3 loop: CASSDAGGYNEQFF. CDR3 sequence (DNA): TGTGCCAGCAGCGATGCGGGGGGTTACAATGAGCAGTTCTTC.

The chain combines TRBV2 with TRBJ2-7; TRBD1 matches 7 bases. This CDR3 region has 14 residues. V dropped 4 bases and J dropped 3; count of bases not matched to a gene: 6. Germline CDR1 reads SNHLY; CDR2 reads FYNNEI. CDR3: CASSARRQGYEQYF. CDR3 coding DNA: TGTGCCAGCAGTGCTCGTCGACAGGGCTACGAGCAGTACTTC.

The chain is built from TRBV19 and TRBJ1-2; 7 positions match TRBD1. V shed 8 bases and J 4 bases; nucleotides not matched to a gene: 7. CDR3 length equals 13 residues. Per germline, CDR1 LNHDA and CDR2 SQIVND (reference sequence). The CDR3 protein is CASARDSLYGYTF. The DNA of the CDR3 is TGTGCCAGTGCGAGGGACAGCCTCTATGGCTACACCTTC.

This chain links TRBV6-5 with TRBJ1-2, with D possibly TRBD1 on 5 matching bases. The V end lost 6 bases, the J end lost 4 bases, and 9 bases lay between the germline ends. Germline CDR1 is MNHEY and CDR2 is SVGAGI. The CDR3 spans 12 residues. CDR3 DNA sequence: TGTGCCAGCAGGCCCCAGGGCTATGGCTACACCTTC. It translates to CASRPQGYGYTF.

V usage is TRBV6-2 or TRBV6-3 and J usage is TRBJ2-1; D not certain. This CDR3 region has 14 residues. With 2 bases removed from V and 4 bases from J, the gap between germline ends came to 9 bases. Germline CDR1 is MNHEY and CDR2 is SVGEGT. The CDR3 loop reads CASSYERLYNEQFF. The CDR3 DNA sequence: TGTGCCAGCAGTTACGAGCGACTGTACAATGAGCAGTTCTTC.